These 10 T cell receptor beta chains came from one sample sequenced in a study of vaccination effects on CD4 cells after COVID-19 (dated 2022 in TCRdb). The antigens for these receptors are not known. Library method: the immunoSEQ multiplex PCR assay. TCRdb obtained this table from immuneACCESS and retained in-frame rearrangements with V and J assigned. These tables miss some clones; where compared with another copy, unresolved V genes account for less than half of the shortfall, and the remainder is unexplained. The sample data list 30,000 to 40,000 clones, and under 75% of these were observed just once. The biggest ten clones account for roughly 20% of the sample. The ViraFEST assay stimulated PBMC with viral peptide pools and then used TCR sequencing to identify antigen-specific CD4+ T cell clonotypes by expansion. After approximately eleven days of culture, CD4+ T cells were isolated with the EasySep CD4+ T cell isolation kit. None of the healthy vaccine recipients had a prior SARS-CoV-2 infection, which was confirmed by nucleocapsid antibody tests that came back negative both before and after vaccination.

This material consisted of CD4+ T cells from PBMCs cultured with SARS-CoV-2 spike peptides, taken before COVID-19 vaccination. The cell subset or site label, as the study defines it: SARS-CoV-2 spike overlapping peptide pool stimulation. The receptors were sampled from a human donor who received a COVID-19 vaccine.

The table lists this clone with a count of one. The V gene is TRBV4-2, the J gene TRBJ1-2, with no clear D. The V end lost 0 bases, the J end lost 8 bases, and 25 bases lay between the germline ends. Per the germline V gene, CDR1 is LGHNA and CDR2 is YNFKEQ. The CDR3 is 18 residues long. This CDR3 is CASSQDRPRAYSIGGYTF. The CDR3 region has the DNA TGTGCCAGCAGCCAAGATCGGCCGAGGGCATACTCAATAGGGGGCTACACCTTC.

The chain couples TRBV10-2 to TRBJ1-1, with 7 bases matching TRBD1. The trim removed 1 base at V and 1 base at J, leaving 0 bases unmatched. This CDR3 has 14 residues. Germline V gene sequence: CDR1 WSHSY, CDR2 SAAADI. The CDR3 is CASSEYRGNTEAFF. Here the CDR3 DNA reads TGCGCCAGCAGTGAGTACAGGGGGAACACTGAAGCTTTCTTT.

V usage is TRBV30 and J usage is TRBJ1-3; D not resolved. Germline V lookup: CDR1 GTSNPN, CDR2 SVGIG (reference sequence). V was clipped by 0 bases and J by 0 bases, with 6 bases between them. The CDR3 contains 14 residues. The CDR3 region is CAWSVSYSGNTIYF. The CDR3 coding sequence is TGTGCCTGGAGTGTAAGCTACTCTGGAAACACCATATATTTT.

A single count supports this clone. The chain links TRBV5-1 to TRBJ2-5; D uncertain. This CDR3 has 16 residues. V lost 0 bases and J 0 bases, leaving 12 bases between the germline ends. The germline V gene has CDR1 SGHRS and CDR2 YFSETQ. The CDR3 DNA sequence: TGCGCCAGCAGCTTGGAACTACTCGGTTACCAAGAGACCCAGTACTTC. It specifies CASSLELLGYQETQYF.

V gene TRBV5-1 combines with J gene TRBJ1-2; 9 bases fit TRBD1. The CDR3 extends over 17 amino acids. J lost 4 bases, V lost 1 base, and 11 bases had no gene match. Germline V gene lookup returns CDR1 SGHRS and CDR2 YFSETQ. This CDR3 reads CASSLRYTGGAGYGYTF. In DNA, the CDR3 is TGCGCCAGCAGCTTGAGATACACAGGGGGCGCCGGCTATGGCTACACCTTC. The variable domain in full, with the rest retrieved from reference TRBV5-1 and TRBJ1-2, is KAGVTQTPRYLIKTRGQQVTLSCSPISGHRSVSWYQQTPGQGLQFLFEYFSETQRNKGNFPGRFSGRQFSNSRSEMNVSTLELGDSALYLCASSLRYTGGAGYGYTFGSGTRLTVV.

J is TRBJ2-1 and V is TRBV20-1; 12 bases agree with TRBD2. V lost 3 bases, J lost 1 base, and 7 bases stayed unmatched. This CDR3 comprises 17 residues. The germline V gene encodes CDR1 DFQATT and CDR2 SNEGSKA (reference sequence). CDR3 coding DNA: TGCAGTGCTAGTCAGGCTAGCGGGAGGGGATCCTACAATGAGCAGTTCTTC. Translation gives CSASQASGRGSYNEQFF.

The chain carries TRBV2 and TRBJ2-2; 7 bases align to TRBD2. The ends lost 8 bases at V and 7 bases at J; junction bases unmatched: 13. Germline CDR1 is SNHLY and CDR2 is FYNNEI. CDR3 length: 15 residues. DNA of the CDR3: TGTGCCAGCGTCCTGGGACTACTTTATGGCGGGGAGCTGTTTTTT. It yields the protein CASVLGLLYGGELFF.

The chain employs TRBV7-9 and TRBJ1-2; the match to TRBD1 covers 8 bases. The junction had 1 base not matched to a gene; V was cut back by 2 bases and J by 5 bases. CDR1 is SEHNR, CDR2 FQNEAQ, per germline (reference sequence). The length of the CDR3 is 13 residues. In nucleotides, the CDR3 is TGTGCCAGCAGCTTACGACAGGGGTATGGCTACACCTTC. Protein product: CASSLRQGYGYTF.

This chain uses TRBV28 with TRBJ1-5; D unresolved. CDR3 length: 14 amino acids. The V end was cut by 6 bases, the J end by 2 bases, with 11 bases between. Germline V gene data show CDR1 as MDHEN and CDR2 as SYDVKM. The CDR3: CASRYSGGNQPQHF. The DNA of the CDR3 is TGTGCCAGCAGGTACAGTGGGGGCAATCAGCCCCAGCATTTT.

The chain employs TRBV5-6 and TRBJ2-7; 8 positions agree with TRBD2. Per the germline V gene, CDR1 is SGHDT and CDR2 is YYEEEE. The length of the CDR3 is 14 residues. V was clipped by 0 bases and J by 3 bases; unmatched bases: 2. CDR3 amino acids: CASSLAGGVYEQYF. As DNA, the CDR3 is TGTGCCAGCAGCTTGGCCGGGGGGGTCTACGAGCAGTACTTC.